This TCR beta chain comes out of a study of T cell responses to AZD1222 COVID-19 vaccine. TCRdb's copy holds only in-frame clones and misses some; the assay was immunoSEQ multiplex PCR. The sample has about 93,000 clones, 85% to 90% seen once; the top ten hold about 2.7%. Germline lookup yields CDR1 LGHNA and CDR2 YSLEER. The germline V and J ends were trimmed by 1 base and 7 bases, with 22 bases remaining between them. This CDR3 contains 17 residues. V and J are TRBV4-3 and TRBJ1-2, with D perhaps matching TRBD1 (5 bases). This specimen consisted of peripheral blood, obtained 28 days after the second AZD1222 dose. This clonotype was obtained from an adult who received the AZD1222 COVID-19 vaccine. The CDR3: CASSQAYEGIKRSGYTF. As DNA, the CDR3 is TGCGCCAGCAGCCAAGCCTACGAGGGGATAAAACGTTCTGGCTACACCTTC.